This T cell receptor beta chain is drawn from a study of OX40 agonist ivuxolimab in advanced cancers. Concerning the study at large: Ivuxolimab was an agonistic, fully human IgG2 monoclonal antibody directed against OX40 (CD134), a costimulatory receptor. Intravenous ivuxolimab was administered to patients every 2 weeks at six dose levels: 0.01, 0.1, 0.3, 1.5, 3 and 10 mg/kg. Of the roughly 53 patients in dose escalation, 19 had hepatocellular carcinoma, some 15 had melanoma, 9 had renal cell carcinoma and 9 had head and neck cancer. In the dose-escalation cohort, approximately 80% of patients were male, and the mean age was around 65 years with a range of about 20 to 90. Patients were allowed to have had prior anti-PD-1, anti-PD-L1 or anti-CTLA-4 therapy, and less than 45% of the dose-escalation patients had previously received checkpoint inhibitors. Partial responses were achieved by three dose-escalation patients, of whom one had hepatocellular carcinoma and two had cutaneous melanoma. Peripheral TCRbeta sequencing aimed to test whether ivuxolimab altered TCR sequence diversity and caused clonal T-cell expansion. The paper describes the monotherapy dose-escalation part (N = 52 patients) of the phase I trial of ivuxolimab. What the authors observed across the whole study: Low levels of normalized T-cell clonal expansion were also shown by some nonresponding patients. After ivuxolimab, more expanded clones were found on average in CD8+ T cells than in CD4+ T cells. At doses from 0.1 to 3.0 mg/kg, clonal expansion was seen in both CD4+ and CD8+ blood T cells between baseline and week 6. Antigen specificity was not determined for the clonally expanded peripheral T cells. In partial responders in the 0.1-3.0 mg/kg groups, normalized peripheral clonal expansion was found to be among the lowest, especially among CD8+ T cells.

To sequence the TCRbeta CDR3 region, genomic DNA was isolated from the sorted cells. TCRbeta CDR3 regions were sequenced using the immunoSEQ Assay. TCRdb obtained this table from immuneACCESS and retained in-frame rearrangements with V and J assigned. These tables miss some clones; where compared with another copy, unresolved V genes account for less than half of the shortfall, and the remainder is unexplained. This sample comprises under 100,000 clones, roughly 92% of them detected only once. Roughly 0.65% of the sample rests with the top ten. On this clone: Its antigen is not yet known. Per-nucleotide qualities are absent, and no much larger clonotype sits a single base away.

Patients with autoimmune disease history or receiving systemic immunosuppression were excluded from the trial. In every dose cohort, peripheral blood was drawn for TCR sequencing at baseline, cycle 4 day 1, and cycle 7 day 1. Samples were obtained from an open-label, multicenter, first-in-human phase I dose-escalation trial of ivuxolimab. The trial enrolled adults with locally advanced or metastatic head and neck squamous cell, hepatocellular, melanoma or renal cell carcinoma. Before TCR sequencing, CD4+ T cells and CD8+ T cells from peripheral blood were sorted into separate populations. The TCR was taken from an adult with an advanced solid tumor such as melanoma, head and neck, liver or kidney cancer. The material was CD4+ or CD8+ T cells sorted from blood, obtained in a trial of the OX40 agonist ivuxolimab.

The nucleotide sequence is given as TGCGCCAGCAGCCAAGTCCCGGGGGCCAGGGCCAATGAGCAGTTCTTC. It translates as CASSQVPGARANEQFF. Recombination linked TRBV4-1 to TRBJ2-1; the D segment may tentatively be TRBD1 or TRBD2, each giving 6 matched bases. The CDR3 runs 16 residues from the cysteine to the phenylalanine. The only DNA kept is the CDR3, 48 bases in frame from the first base. V is reduced by 1 base and J by 6 bases, leaving a spacing of 16 bases between them. The germline V gene provides CDR1 MGHRA and CDR2 YSYEKL.